This passage covers 5 T cell receptor beta chains from one sample sequenced in a study of tumor-infiltrating lymphocytes in oesophageal squamous cell carcinoma. TCRdb reprocessed the PCR reads with MiXCR, giving one entry per CDR3 protein. Altogether thousands of distinct CDR3 sequences are present, around 14% being singletons, with the ten largest covering around an eighth. Sequenced material: blood. These receptors were obtained from a male donor with esophageal squamous cell carcinoma.

This clonotype showed up many times. This chain joins TRBV27 and TRBJ1-1; D is ambiguous. CDR1 and CDR2 (germline): MNHEY, SMNVEV (reference sequence). There are 15 residues in the CDR3. Trimming removed 0 bases at V and 1 base at J, with 9 bases between. CDR3 sequence (DNA): TGTGCCAGCAGTTTATCGGGTAGGAGGAACACTGAAGCTTTCTTT. Its translation is CASSLSGRRNTEAFF.

The rearrangement uses TRBV28 and TRBJ1-1; D possibly corresponds to TRBD1 (5 bases). Germline V lookup: CDR1 MDHEN, CDR2 SYDVKM. The CDR3 is 14 amino acids. V was cut by 5 bases and J by 5 bases, with 15 bases left in between. CDR3 in amino acids: CASSLAQGKTEAFF. The CDR3 DNA is TGTGCCAGCAGTCTCGCCCAGGGTAAGACTGAAGCTTTCTTT.

This clonotype is termed medium-sized. This chain joins TRBV10-2 and TRBJ2-3; D remains ambiguous. V lost 6 bases and J lost 6, with 10 bases in between. CDR3 size: 12 residues. Germline V lookup: CDR1 WSHSY, CDR2 SAAADI. The CDR3, as DNA: TGCGCCAGCAGACATACGGGCGATACGCAGTATTTT. Amino acids: CASRHTGDTQYF.

Regarding this clonotype: No conserved phenylalanine or tryptophan ends this CDR3, so it is likely a read error. The limits of the CDR3 on the DNA are not certain, so only TCRdb's listed CDR3 is given. The V call is TRBV12-3 or TRBV12-4, the J call TRBJ2-4; TRBD1 is the table's D call and was not checked against the DNA. With termini counted, the CDR3 has 9 amino acids. The CDR3 reads CASSFMGGL.

The rearrangement uses TRBV11-1 and TRBJ2-5; D assignment may be TRBD1 or TRBD2 (7 bases each). CDR1 SGHAT and CDR2 FQDESV come from the germline V gene (reference sequence). The V end lost 5 bases, the J end lost 11 bases, and 24 bases lay between the germline ends. The length of the CDR3 is 15 residues. CDR3 loop: CASSNRGRGRDTQYF. Here the CDR3 DNA reads TGTGCCAGCAGCAACCGTGGGAGGGGGCGAGATACGCAGTACTTC.